The source of this TCR beta chain is a study of OX40 agonist ivuxolimab in advanced cancers. The overall study: The patients' treatment was ivuxolimab, an agonistic anti-OX40 (CD134) antibody. Notes on the study in general: Fewer expanded clones were found on average in CD4+ than in CD8+ T cells. Clonal expansion from baseline to week 6 occurred in both CD4+ and CD8+ T cells.

With respect to this clone: Its antigen is currently unknown.

The assay was immunoSEQ multiplex PCR, and TCRdb's table has in-frame clones only and misses some. The repertoire includes some 42,000 clones, about 86% of them detected once, and about a fifth sits in the top ten. Germline V CDR1 and CDR2: LGHNA, YSLEER. V lost 1 base and J 0 bases, leaving 9 bases between the germline ends. This CDR3 region has 15 residues. The specimen comprised CD4+ or CD8+ T cells sorted from blood, sampled in a trial of the OX40 agonist ivuxolimab. The receptor was isolated from an adult with an advanced solid tumor such as melanoma, head and neck, liver or kidney cancer. This chain connects TRBV4-3 to TRBJ1-1; TRBD1 is a possible D gene (5 bases). CDR3 residues: CASSQVAGMNTEAFF. The CDR3 DNA reads TGCGCCAGCAGCCAAGTCGCAGGGATGAACACTGAAGCTTTCTTT.